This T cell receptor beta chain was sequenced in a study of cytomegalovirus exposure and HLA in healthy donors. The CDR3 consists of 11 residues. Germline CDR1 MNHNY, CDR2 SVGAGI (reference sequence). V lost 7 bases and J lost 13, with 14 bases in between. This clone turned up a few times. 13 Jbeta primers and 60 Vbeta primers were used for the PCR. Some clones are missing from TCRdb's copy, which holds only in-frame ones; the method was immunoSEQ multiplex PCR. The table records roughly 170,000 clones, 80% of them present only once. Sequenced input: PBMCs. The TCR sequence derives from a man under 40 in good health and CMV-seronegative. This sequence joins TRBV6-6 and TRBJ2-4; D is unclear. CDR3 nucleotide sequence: TGTGCCAGCAATTCTGGTATGGAGCAGTACTTC. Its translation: CASNSGMEQYF.